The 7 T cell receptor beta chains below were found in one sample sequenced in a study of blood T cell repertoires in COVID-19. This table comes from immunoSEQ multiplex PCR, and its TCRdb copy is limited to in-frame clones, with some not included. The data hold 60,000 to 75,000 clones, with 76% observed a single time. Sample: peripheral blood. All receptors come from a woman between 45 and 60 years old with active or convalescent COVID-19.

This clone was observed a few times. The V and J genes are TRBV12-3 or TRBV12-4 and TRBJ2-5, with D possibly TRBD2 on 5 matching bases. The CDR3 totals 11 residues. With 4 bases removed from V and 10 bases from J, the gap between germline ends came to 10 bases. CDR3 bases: TGTGCCAGCAGTTCGGGGAAATTCCAGTACTTC. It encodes CASSSGKFQYF.

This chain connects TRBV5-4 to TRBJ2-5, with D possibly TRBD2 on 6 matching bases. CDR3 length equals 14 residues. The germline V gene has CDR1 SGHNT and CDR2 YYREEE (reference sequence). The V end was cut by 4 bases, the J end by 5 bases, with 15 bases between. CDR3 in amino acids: CASSRTGERETQYF. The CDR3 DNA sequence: TGTGCCAGCAGCCGGACGGGGGAACGGGAGACCCAGTACTTC.

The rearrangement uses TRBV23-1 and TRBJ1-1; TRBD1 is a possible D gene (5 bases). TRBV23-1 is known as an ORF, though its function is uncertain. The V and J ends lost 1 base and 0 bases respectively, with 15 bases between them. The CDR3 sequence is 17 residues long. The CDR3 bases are TGCGCCAGCAGTCAATGGGTCAGGGTTTCCCTGAACACTGAAGCTTTCTTT. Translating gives CASSQWVRVSLNTEAFF.

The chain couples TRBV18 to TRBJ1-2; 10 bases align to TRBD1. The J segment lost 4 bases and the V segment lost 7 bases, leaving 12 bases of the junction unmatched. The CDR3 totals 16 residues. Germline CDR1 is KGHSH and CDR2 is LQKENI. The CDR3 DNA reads TGTGCCAGCTTCCCGAGGGACAGGGGATTTGTCTATGGCTACACCTTC. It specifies CASFPRDRGFVYGYTF. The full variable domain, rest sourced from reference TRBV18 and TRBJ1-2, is NAGVMQNPRHLVRRRGQEARLRCSPMKGHSHVYWYRQLPEEGLKFMVYLQKENIIDESGMPKERFSAEFPKEGPSILRIQQVVRGDSAAYFCASFPRDRGFVYGYTFGSGTRLTVV.

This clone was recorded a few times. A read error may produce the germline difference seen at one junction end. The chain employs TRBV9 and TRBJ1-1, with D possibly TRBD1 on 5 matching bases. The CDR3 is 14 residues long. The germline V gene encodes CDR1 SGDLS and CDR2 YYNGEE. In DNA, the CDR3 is TGTGCCAGCAGCGTGGTGTCAGGAGACAGAGAGCTACGCTTT. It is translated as CASSVVSGDRELRF.

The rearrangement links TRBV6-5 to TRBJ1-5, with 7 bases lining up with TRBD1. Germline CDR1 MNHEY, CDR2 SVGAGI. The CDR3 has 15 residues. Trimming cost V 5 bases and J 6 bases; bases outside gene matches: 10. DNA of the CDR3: TGTGCCAGCAGTCCCATTGACAGGGTGGGTCAGCCCCAGCATTTT. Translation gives CASSPIDRVGQPQHF.

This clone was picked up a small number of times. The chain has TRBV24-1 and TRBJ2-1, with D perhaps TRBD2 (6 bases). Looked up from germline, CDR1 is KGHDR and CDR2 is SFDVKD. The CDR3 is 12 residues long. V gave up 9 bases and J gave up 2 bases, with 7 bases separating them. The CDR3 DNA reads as TGTGCCACCCGGGGGACCTACAATGAGCAGTTCTTC. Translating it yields CATRGTYNEQFF.